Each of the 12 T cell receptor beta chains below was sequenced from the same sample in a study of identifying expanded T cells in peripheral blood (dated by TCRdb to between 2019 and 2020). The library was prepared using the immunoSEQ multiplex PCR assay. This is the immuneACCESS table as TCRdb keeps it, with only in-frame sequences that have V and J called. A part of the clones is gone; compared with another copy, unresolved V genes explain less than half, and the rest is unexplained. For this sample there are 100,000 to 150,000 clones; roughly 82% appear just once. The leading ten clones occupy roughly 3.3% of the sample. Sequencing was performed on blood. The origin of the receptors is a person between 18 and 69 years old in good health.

CDR3 in amino acids: CASSLTLGRLGYTF. CDR3 bases: TGTGCCAGCAGCTTAACGTTAGGCCGGCTCGGCTACACCTTC. This chain connects TRBV7-2 to TRBJ1-2; the D is unclear. The germline V gene has CDR1 SGHTA and CDR2 FQGNSA. The CDR3 consists of 14 residues. V lost 2 bases and J 8 bases, leaving 15 bases between the germline ends.

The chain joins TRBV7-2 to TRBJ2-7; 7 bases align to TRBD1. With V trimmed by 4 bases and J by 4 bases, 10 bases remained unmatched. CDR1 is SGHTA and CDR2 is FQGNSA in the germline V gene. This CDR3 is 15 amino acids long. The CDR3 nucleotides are TGTGCCAGCAGCTCCGACCTAGGGGGCCCTTACGAGCAGTACTTC. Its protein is CASSSDLGGPYEQYF. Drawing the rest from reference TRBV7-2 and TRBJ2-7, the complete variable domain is GAGVSQSPSNKVTEKGKDVELRCDPISGHTALYWYRQSLGQGLEFLIYFQGNSAPDKSGLPSDRFSAERTGGSVSTLTIQRTQQEDSAVYLCASSSDLGGPYEQYFGPGTRLTVT.

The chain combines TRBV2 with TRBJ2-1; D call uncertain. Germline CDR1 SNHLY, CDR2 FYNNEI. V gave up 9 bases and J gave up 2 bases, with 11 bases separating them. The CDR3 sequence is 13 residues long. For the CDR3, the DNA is TGTGCCAGTAGAGGTGGCCCCTACAATGAGCAGTTCTTC. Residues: CASRGGPYNEQFF.

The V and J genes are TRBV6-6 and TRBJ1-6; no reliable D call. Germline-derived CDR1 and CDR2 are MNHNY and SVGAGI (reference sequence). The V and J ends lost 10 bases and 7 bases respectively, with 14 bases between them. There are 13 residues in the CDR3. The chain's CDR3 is CANGKVLNSPLHF. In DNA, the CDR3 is TGTGCCAACGGGAAGGTTTTGAATTCACCCCTCCACTTT.

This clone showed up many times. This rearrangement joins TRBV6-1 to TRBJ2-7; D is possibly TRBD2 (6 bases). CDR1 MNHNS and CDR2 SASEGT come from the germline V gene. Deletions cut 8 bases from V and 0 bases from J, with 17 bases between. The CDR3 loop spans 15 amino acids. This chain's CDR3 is CASGTGTASSYEQYF. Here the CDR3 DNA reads TGTGCCAGCGGGACTGGGACCGCAAGCTCCTACGAGCAGTACTTC.

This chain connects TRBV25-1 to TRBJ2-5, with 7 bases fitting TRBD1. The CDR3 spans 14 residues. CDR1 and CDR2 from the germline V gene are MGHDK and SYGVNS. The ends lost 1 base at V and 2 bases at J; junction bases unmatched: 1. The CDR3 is CASSESRGQETQYF. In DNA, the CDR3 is TGTGCCAGCAGTGAATCCAGGGGGCAAGAGACCCAGTACTTC.

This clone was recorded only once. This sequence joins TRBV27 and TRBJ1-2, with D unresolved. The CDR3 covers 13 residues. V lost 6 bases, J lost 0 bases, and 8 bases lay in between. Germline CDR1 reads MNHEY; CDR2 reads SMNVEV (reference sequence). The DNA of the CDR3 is TGTGCCAGCAGAATGACGACTAACTATGGCTACACCTTC. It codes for CASRMTTNYGYTF.

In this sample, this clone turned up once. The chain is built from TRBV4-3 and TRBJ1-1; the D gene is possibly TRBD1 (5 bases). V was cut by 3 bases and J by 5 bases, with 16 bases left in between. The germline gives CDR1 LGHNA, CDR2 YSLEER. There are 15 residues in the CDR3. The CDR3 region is CASSHTRWGGTEAFF. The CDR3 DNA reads TGCGCCAGCAGCCACACCCGATGGGGGGGGACTGAAGCTTTCTTT.

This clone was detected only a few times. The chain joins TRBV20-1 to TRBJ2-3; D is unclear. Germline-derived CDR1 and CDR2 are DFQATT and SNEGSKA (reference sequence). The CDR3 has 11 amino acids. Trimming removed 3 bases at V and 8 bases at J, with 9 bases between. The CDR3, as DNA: TGCAGTGCTAGCCCTCAGGCTACGCAGTATTTT. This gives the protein CSASPQATQYF.

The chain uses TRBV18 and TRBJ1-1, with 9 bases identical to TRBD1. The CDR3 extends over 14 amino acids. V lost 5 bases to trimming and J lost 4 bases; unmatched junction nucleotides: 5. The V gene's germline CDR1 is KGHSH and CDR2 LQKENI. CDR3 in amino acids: CASSRDRASTEAFF. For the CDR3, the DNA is TGTGCCAGCTCAAGGGACAGGGCATCCACTGAAGCTTTCTTT.

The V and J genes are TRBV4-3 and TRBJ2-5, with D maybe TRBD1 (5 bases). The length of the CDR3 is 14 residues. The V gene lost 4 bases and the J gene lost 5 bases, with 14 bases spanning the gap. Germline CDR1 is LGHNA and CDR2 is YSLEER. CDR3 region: CASSRSQGWETQYF. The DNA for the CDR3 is TGCGCCAGCAGCCGCTCCCAGGGTTGGGAGACCCAGTACTTC.

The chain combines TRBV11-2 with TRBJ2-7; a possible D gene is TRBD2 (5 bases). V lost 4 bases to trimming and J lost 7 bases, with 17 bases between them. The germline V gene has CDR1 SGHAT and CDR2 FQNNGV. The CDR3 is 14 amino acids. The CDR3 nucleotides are TGTGCCAGCAGCTCCGTCGGCTCCAAGCGGGAGCAGTACTTC. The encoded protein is CASSSVGSKREQYF. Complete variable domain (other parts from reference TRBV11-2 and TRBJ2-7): EAGVAQSPRYKIIEKRQSVAFWCNPISGHATLYWYQQILGQGPKLLIQFQNNGVVDDSQLPKDRFSAERLKGVDSTLKIQPAKLEDSAVYLCASSSVGSKREQYFGPGTRLTVT.